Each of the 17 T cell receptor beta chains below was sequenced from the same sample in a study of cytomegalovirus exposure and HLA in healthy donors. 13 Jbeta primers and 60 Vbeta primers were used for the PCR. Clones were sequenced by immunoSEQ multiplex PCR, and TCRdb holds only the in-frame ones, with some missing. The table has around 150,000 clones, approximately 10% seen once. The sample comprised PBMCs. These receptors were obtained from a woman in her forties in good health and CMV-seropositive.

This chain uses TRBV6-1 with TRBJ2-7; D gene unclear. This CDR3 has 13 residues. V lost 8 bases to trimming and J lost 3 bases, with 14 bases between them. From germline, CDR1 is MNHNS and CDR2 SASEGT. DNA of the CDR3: TGTGCCAGCCGACGAGCGCTCGACTACGAGCAGTACTTC. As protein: CASRRALDYEQYF.

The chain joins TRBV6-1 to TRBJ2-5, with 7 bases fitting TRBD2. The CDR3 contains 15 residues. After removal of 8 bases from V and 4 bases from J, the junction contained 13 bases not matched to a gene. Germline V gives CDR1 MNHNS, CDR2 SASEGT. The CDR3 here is CASGSGLGGIETQYF. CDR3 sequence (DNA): TGTGCCAGCGGATCAGGACTGGGGGGGATAGAGACCCAGTACTTC.

The CDR3 coding sequence is TGTGCCAGCAGGGAAGGACAGGGCGGCGGCTACACCTTC. Translation gives CASREGQGGGYTF. J is TRBJ1-2 and V is TRBV9; 8 bases are a match to TRBD1. V shed 5 bases and J 8 bases; nucleotides not matched to a gene: 8. The germline V gene encodes CDR1 SGDLS and CDR2 YYNGEE. This CDR3 region has 13 residues.

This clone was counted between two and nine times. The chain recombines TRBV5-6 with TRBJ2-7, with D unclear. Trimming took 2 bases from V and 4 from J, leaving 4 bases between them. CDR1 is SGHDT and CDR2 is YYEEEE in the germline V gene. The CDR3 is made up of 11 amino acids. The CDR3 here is CASSFLYEQYF. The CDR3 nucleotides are TGTGCCAGCAGCTTCCTTTACGAGCAGTACTTC.

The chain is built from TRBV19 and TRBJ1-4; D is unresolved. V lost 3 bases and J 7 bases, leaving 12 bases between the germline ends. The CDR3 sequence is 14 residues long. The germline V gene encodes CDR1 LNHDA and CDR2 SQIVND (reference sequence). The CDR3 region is CASSMGRWTEKLFF. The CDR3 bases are TGTGCCAGTAGTATGGGGAGGTGGACTGAAAAACTGTTTTTT. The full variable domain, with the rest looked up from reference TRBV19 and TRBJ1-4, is DGGITQSPKYLFRKEGQNVTLSCEQNLNHDAMYWYRQDPGQGLRLIYYSQIVNDFQKGDIAEGYSVSREKKESFPLTVTSAQKNPTAFYLCASSMGRWTEKLFFGSGTQLSVL.

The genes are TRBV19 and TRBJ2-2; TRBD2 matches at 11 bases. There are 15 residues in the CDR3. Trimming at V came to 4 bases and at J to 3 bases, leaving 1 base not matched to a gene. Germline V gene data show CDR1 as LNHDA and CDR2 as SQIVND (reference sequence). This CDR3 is CASSRTSGYTGELFF. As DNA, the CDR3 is TGTGCCAGTAGTAGGACTAGCGGGTACACCGGGGAGCTGTTTTTT. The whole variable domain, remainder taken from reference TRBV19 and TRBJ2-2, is DGGITQSPKYLFRKEGQNVTLSCEQNLNHDAMYWYRQDPGQGLRLIYYSQIVNDFQKGDIAEGYSVSREKKESFPLTVTSAQKNPTAFYLCASSRTSGYTGELFFGEGSRLTVL.

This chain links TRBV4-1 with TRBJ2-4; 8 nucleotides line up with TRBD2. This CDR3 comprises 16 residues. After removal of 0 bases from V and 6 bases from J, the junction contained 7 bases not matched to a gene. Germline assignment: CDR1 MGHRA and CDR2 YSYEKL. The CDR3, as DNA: TGCGCCAGCAGCCAAGAAGCGGGACTAGGGGGAAACATTCAGTACTTC. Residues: CASSQEAGLGGNIQYF.

The CDR3 spells CASSQDSLTTYGYTF. The CDR3 coding sequence is TGCGCCAGCAGCCAAGATAGCCTTACTACCTATGGCTACACCTTC. This chain links TRBV4-1 with TRBJ1-2; D remains ambiguous. V shed 0 bases and J shed 4 bases, with 12 bases lying between them. There are 15 residues in the CDR3. Germline CDR1 MGHRA, CDR2 YSYEKL.

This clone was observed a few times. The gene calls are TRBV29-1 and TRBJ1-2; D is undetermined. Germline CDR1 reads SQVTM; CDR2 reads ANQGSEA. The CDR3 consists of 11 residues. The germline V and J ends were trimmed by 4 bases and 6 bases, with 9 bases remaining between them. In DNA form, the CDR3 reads TGCAGCGTTGTTGGCCCACATGGCTACACCTTC. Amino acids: CSVVGPHGYTF.

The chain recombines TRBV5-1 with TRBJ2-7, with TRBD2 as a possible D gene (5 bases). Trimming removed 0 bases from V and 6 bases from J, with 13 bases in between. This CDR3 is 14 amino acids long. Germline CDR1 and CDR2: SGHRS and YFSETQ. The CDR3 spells CASSLGRAAGEQYF. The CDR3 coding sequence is TGCGCCAGCAGCTTGGGGCGGGCCGCGGGCGAGCAGTACTTC.

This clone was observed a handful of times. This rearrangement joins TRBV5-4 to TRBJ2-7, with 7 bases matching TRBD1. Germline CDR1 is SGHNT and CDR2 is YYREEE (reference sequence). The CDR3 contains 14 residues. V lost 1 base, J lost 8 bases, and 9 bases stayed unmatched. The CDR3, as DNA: TGTGCCAGCAGCTTGCAGGGGCCGACAGGGCAGCAGTACTTC. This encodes CASSLQGPTGQQYF.

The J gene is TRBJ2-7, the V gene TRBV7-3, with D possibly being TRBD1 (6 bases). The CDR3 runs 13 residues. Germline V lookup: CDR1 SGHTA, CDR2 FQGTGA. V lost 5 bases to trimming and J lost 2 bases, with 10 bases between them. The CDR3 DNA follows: TGTGCCAGCAGCACAGGGCCTACCTACGAGCAGTACTTC. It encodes CASSTGPTYEQYF.

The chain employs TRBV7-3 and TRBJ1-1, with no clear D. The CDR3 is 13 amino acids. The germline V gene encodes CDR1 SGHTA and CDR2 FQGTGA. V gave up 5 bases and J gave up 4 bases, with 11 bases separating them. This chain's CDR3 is CASSRNSGTEAFF. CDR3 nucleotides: TGTGCCAGCAGCCGCAACAGCGGCACTGAAGCTTTCTTT.

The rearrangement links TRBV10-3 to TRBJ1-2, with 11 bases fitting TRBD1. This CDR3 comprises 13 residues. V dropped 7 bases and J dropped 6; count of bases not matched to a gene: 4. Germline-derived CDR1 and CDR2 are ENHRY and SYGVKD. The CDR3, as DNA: TGTGCCATCAACGGACAGGGGGCTGATGGCTACACCTTC. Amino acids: CAINGQGADGYTF.

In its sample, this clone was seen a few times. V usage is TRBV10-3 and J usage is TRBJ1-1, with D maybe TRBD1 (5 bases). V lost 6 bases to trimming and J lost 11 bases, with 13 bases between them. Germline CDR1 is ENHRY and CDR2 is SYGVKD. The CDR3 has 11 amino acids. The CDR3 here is CAIREQAVAFF. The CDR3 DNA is TGTGCCATCAGGGAACAGGCGGTGGCTTTCTTT.

The CDR3 coding sequence is TGTGCCAGCAGTGGTCGTAAAAATAACAGGCAGCCCCAGCATTTT. It is translated as CASSGRKNNRQPQHF. This sequence joins TRBV2 and TRBJ1-5; D may be TRBD1 (5 bases). CDR1 and CDR2 (germline): SNHLY, FYNNEI. CDR3 length: 15 residues. The V end was cut by 4 bases, the J end by 7 bases, with 17 bases between.

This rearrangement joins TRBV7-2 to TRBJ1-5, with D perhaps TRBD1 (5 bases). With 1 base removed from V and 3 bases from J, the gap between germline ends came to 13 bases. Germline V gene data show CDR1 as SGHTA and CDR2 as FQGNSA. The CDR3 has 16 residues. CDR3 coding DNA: TGTGCCAGCAGCTTAGGTTCGGGCAGGGTCAATCAGCCCCAGCATTTT. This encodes CASSLGSGRVNQPQHF.